This TCR beta chain appears in the sequencing data of a study of CD8 T cells in ankylosing spondylitis. TCRdb redid the calling of the 5' RACE reads with MiXCR, one entry per CDR3 protein. The table shows 670,000 or so distinct CDR3 sequences, with over 15% occurring only once. Whole-study findings and limits: Blood of patients with ankylosing spondylitis appeared to be characterized by a TCR beta motif of eight highly homologous variants. Reported data indicate significant enrichment of disease-linked clones within matched ankylosing spondylitis synovial fluid.

Note on this clonotype: The antigen remains unidentified.

The V end lost 2 bases, the J end lost 3 bases, and 10 bases lay between the germline ends. CDR3 length: 13 residues. Germline assignment: CDR1 DFQATT and CDR2 SNEGSKA (reference sequence). The receptor was isolated from a male donor with ankylosing spondylitis. V and J are TRBV20-1 and TRBJ1-1, with D uncertain. Material for sequencing was blood, either unsorted or a sorted T cell fraction (not recorded which). CDR3 protein: CSARTVTDTEAFF. For the CDR3, the DNA is TGCAGTGCTAGAACGGTTACGGACACTGAAGCTTTCTTT.